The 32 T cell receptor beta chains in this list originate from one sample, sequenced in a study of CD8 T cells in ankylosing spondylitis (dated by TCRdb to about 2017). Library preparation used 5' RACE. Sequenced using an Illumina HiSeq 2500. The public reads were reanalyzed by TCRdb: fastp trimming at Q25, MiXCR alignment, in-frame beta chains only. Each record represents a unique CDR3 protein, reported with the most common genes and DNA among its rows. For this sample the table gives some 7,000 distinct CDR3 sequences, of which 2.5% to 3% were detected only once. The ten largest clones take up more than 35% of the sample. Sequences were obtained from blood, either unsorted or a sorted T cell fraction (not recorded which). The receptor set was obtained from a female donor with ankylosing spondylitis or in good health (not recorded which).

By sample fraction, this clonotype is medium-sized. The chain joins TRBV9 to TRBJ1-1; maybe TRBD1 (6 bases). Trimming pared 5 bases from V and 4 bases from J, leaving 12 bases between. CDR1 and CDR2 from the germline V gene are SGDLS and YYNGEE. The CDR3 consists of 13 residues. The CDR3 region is CASSEDSGTEAFF. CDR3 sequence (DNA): TGTGCCAGCAGTGAGGACAGTGGCACTGAAGCTTTCTTT.

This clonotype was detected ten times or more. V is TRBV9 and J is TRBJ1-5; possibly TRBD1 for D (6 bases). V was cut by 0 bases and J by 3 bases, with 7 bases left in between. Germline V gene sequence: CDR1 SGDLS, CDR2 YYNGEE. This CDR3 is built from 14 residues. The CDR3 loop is CASSVGTVNQPQHF. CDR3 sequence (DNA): TGTGCCAGCAGCGTAGGGACAGTCAATCAGCCCCAGCATTTT. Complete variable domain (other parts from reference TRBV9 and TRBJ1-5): DSGVTQTPKHLITATGQRVTLRCSPRSGDLSVYWYQQSLDQGLQFLIQYYNGEERAKGNILERFSAQQFPDLHSELNLSSLELGDSALYFCASSVGTVNQPQHFGDGTRLSIL.

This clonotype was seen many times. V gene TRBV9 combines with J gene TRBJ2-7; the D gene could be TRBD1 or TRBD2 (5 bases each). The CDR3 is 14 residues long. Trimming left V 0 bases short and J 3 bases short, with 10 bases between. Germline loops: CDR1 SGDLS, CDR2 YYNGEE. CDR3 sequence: CASSVAGTDYEQYF. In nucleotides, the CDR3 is TGTGCCAGCAGCGTAGCTGGGACCGACTACGAGCAGTACTTC.

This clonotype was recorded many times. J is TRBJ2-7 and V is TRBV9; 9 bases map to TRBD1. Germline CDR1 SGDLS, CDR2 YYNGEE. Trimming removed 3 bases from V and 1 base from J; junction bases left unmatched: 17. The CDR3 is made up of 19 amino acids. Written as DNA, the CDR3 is TGTGCCAGCAGCGCCGGTGGGACAGGGTATGTTGGGGCATCCTACGAGCAGTACTTC. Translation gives CASSAGGTGYVGASYEQYF.

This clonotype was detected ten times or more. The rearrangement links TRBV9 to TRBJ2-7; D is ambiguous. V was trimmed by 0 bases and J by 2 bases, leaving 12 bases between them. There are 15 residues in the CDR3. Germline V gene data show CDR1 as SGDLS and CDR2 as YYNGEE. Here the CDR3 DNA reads TGTGCCAGCAGCGTAGGGTACAGTGAAACCTACGAGCAGTACTTC. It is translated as CASSVGYSETYEQYF.

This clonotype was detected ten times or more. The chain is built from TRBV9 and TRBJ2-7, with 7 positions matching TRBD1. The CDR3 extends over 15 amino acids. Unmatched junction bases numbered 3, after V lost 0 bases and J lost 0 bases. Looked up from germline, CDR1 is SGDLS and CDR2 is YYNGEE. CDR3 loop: CASSVDTGDSYEQYF. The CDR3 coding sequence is TGTGCCAGCAGCGTAGATACAGGGGACTCCTACGAGCAGTACTTC.

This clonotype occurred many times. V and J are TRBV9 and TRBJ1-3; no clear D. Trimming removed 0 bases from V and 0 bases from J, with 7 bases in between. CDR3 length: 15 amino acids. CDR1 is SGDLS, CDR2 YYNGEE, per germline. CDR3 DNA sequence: TGTGCCAGCAGCGTAGGGTCGAGCTCTGGAAACACCATATATTTT. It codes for CASSVGSSSGNTIYF.

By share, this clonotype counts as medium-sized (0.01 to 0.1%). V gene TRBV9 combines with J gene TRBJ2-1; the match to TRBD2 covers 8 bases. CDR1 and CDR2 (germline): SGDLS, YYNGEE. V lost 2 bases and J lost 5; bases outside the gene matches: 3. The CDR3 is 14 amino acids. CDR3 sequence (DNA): TGTGCCAGCAGCGTTTCCGGGAGGGACAATGAGCAGTTCTTC. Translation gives CASSVSGRDNEQFF.

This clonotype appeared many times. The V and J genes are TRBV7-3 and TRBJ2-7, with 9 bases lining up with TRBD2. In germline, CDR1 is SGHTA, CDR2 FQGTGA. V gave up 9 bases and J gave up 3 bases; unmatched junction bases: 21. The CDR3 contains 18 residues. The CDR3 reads CARHGRNRAGGTRYEQYF. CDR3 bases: TGTGCCAGGCACGGACGGAATAGAGCGGGAGGAACCCGCTACGAGCAGTACTTC.

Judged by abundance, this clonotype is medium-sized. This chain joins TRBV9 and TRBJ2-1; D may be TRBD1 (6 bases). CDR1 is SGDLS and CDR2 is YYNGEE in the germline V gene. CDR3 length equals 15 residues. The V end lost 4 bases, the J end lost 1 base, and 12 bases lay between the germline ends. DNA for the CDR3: TGTGCCAGCAGCCCCGGGACATCGTCCTACAATGAGCAGTTCTTC. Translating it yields CASSPGTSSYNEQFF.

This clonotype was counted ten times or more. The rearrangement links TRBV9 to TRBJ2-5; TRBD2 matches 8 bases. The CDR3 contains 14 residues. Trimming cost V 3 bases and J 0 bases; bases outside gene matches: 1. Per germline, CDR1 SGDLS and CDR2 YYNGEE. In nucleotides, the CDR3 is TGTGCCAGCAGCGGCGGGGGGAACCAAGAGACCCAGTACTTC. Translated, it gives CASSGGGNQETQYF. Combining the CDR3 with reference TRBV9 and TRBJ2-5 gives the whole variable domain DSGVTQTPKHLITATGQRVTLRCSPRSGDLSVYWYQQSLDQGLQFLIQYYNGEERAKGNILERFSAQQFPDLHSELNLSSLELGDSALYFCASSGGGNQETQYFGPGTRLLVL.

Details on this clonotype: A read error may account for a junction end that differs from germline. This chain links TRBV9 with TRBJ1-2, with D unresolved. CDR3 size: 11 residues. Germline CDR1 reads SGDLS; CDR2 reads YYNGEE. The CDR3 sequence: CANSGANGYTF. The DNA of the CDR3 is TGTGCCAACAGCGGAGCGAATGGCTACACCTTC. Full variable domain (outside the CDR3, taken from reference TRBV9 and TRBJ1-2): DSGVTQTPKHLITATGQRVTLRCSPRSGDLSVYWYQQSLDQGLQFLIQYYNGEERAKGNILERFSAQQFPDLHSELNLSSLELGDSALYFCANSGANGYTFGSGTRLTVV.

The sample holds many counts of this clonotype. CDR3 in DNA: TGTGCCAGCAGCGGAACCACCCCGAACACCGGGGAGCTGTTTTTT. This gives the protein CASSGTTPNTGELFF. V is TRBV9 and J is TRBJ2-2; D unclear. The ends were cut back, 3 bases at V and 0 bases at J, with 9 bases in the middle. Germline V gene sequence: CDR1 SGDLS, CDR2 YYNGEE. This CDR3 comprises 15 residues.

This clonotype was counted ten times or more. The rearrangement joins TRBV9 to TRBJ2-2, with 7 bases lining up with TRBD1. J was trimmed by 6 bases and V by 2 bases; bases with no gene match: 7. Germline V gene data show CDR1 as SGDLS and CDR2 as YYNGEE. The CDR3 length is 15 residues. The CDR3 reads CASSVVDRDAGELFF. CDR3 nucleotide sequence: TGTGCCAGCAGCGTGGTAGACAGGGACGCCGGGGAGCTGTTTTTT.

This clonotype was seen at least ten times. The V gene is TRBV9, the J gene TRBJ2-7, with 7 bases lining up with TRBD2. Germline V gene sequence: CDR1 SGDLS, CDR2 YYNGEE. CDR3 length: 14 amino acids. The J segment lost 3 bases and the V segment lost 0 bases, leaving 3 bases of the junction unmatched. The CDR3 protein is CASSVGLADYEQYF. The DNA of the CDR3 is TGTGCCAGCAGCGTAGGCCTAGCGGACTACGAGCAGTACTTC. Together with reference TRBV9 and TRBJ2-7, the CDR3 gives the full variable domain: DSGVTQTPKHLITATGQRVTLRCSPRSGDLSVYWYQQSLDQGLQFLIQYYNGEERAKGNILERFSAQQFPDLHSELNLSSLELGDSALYFCASSVGLADYEQYFGPGTRLTVT.

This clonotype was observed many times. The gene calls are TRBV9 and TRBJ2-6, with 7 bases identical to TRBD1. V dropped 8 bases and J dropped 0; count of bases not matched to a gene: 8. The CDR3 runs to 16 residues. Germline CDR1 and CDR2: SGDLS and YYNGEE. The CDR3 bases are TGTGCCAGTCTGGGGACAGAAAGCTCTGGGGCCAACGTCCTGACTTTC. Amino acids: CASLGTESSGANVLTF.

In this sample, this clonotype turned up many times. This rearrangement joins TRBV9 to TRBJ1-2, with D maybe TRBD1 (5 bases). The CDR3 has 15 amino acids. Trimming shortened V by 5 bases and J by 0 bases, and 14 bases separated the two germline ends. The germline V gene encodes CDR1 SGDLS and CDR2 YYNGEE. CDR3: CASRDTGTSNYGYTF. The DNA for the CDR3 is TGTGCCAGCAGAGATACCGGGACTTCTAACTATGGCTACACCTTC. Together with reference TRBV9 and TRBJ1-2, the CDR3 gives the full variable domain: DSGVTQTPKHLITATGQRVTLRCSPRSGDLSVYWYQQSLDQGLQFLIQYYNGEERAKGNILERFSAQQFPDLHSELNLSSLELGDSALYFCASRDTGTSNYGYTFGSGTRLTVV.

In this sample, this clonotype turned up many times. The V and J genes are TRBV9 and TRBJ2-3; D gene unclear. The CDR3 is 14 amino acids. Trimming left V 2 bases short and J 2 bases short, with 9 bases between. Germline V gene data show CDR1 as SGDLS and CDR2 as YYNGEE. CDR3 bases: TGTGCCAGCAGCGTTTCAGGATACACAGATACGCAGTATTTT. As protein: CASSVSGYTDTQYF.

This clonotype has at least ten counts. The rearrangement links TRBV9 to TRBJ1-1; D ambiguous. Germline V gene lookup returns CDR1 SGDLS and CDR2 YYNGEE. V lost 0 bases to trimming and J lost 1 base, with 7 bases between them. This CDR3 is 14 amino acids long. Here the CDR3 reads CASSVGDPNTEAFF. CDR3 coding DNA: TGTGCCAGCAGCGTAGGTGACCCGAACACTGAAGCTTTCTTT.

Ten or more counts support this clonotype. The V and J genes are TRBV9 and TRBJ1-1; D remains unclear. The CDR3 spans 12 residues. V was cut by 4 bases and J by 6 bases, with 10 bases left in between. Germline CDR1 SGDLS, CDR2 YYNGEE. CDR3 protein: CASSPMGSEAFF. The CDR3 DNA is TGTGCCAGCAGCCCGATGGGGTCTGAAGCTTTCTTT. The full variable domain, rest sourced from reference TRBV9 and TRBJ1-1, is DSGVTQTPKHLITATGQRVTLRCSPRSGDLSVYWYQQSLDQGLQFLIQYYNGEERAKGNILERFSAQQFPDLHSELNLSSLELGDSALYFCASSPMGSEAFFGQGTRLTVV.

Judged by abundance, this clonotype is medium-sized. The DNA of the CDR3 is TGTGCCAGCAGCGAGGGACCTCCGGGACTAGCGGGATATGAGCAGTTCTTC. Protein product: CASSEGPPGLAGYEQFF. The genes are TRBV9 and TRBJ2-1, with 13 bases aligning to TRBD2. The CDR3 has 17 amino acids. Germline assignment: CDR1 SGDLS and CDR2 YYNGEE. The junction had 11 bases not matched to a gene; V was cut back by 3 bases and J by 8 bases. Variable domain in full (rest from reference TRBV9 and TRBJ2-1): DSGVTQTPKHLITATGQRVTLRCSPRSGDLSVYWYQQSLDQGLQFLIQYYNGEERAKGNILERFSAQQFPDLHSELNLSSLELGDSALYFCASSEGPPGLAGYEQFFGPGTRLTVL.

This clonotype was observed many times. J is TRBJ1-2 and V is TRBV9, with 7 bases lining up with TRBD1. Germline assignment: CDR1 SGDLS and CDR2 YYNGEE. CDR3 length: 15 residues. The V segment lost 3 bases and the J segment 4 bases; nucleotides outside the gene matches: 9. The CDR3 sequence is CASSGTGGGGYGYTF. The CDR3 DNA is TGTGCCAGCAGCGGGACAGGTGGAGGAGGCTATGGCTACACCTTC.

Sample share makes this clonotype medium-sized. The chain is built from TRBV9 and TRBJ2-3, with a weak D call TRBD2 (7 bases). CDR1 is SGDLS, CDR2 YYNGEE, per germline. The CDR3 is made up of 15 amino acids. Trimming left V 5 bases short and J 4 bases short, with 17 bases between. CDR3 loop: CASSPAGASADTQYF. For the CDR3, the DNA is TGTGCCAGCAGTCCCGCGGGGGCGTCGGCAGATACGCAGTATTTT.

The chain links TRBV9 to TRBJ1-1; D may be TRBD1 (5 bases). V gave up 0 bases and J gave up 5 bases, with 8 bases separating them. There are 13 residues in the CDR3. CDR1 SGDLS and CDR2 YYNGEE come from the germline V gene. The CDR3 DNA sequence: TGTGCCAGCAGCGTAGGGGGGGAAACTGAAGCTTTCTTT. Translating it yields CASSVGGETEAFF.

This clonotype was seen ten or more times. The CDR3 region is CASSVVGGGTDTQYF. The CDR3, as DNA: TGTGCCAGCAGCGTAGTGGGGGGAGGCACAGATACGCAGTATTTT. The chain is built from TRBV9 and TRBJ2-3; maybe TRBD2 (6 bases). CDR3 size: 15 residues. V lost 0 bases and J 1 base, leaving 9 bases between the germline ends. CDR1 is SGDLS, CDR2 YYNGEE, per germline.

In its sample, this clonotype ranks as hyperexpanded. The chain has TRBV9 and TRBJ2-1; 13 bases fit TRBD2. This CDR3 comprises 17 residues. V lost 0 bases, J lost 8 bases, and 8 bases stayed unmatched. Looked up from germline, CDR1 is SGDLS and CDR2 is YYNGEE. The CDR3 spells CASSVGWTSGSRYEQFF. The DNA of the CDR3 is TGTGCCAGCAGCGTAGGATGGACTAGCGGGAGTAGGTATGAGCAGTTCTTC.

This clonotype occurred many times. The CDR3 bases are TGTGCCAGCAGCGGTCCTAGCGGCGTCTCCTACAATGAGCAGTTCTTC. It translates to CASSGPSGVSYNEQFF. V usage is TRBV9 and J usage is TRBJ2-1, with 7 bases aligning to TRBD2. J lost 0 bases, V lost 3 bases, and 6 bases had no gene match. Germline-derived CDR1 and CDR2 are SGDLS and YYNGEE. This CDR3 region has 16 residues.

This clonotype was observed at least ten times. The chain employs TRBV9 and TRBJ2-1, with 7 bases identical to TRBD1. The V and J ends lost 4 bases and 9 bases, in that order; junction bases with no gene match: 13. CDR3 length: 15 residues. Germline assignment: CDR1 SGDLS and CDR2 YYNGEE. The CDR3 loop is CASSKDRVQGGEQFF. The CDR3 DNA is TGTGCCAGCAGCAAAGACAGGGTACAGGGTGGTGAGCAGTTCTTC.

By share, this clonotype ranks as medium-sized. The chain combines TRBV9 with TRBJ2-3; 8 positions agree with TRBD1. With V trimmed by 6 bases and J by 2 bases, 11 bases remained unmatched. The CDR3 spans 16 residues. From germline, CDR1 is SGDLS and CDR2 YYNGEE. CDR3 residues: CASTDGQGPITDTQYF. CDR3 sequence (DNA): TGTGCCAGCACCGACGGACAGGGACCTATCACAGATACGCAGTATTTT.

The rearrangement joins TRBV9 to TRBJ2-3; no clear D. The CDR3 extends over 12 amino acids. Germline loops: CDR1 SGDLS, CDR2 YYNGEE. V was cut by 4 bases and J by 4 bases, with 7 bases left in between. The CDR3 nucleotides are TGTGCCAGCAGCCCCCCGGCAGATACGCAGTATTTT. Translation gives CASSPPADTQYF.

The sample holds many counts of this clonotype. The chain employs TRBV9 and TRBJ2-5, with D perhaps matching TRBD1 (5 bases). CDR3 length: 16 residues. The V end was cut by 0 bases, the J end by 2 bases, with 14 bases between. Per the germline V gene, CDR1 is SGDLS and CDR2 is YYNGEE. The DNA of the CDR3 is TGTGCCAGCAGCGTAGGTGAGGAAGGGGTTCAAGAGACCCAGTACTTC. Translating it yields CASSVGEEGVQETQYF.

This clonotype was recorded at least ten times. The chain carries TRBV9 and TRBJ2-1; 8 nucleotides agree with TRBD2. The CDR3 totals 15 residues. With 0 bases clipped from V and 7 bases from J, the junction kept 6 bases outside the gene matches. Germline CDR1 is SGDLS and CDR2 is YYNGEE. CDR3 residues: CASSVASGSRNEQFF. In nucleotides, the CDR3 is TGTGCCAGCAGCGTAGCGAGCGGGAGTAGAAATGAGCAGTTCTTC.